This note documents a single T cell receptor (beta chain) sequence. This sample was taken from a study of T cells after yellow fever vaccination. TCRdb reprocessed the 5' RACE reads with MiXCR, giving one entry per CDR3 protein. The data show 500,000 to 650,000 distinct CDR3 sequences, with around 16% seen just once and 15% to 20% held by the top ten. The input for sequencing was PBMCs, taken about 5 days after the first yellow fever vaccination. This receptor was taken from a man aged 18-30 years who received the YFV17D yellow fever vaccine.

The CDR3 DNA reads as TGTGCCAGCAGCTTATCCCCGACAGGGAGAGCTTTCTTT. Residues: CASSLSPTGRAFF. J is TRBJ1-1 and V is TRBV7-3, with 7 bases that match TRBD1. The germline V gene encodes CDR1 SGHTA and CDR2 FQGTGA. The CDR3 covers 13 residues. V was clipped by 2 bases and J by 10 bases; unmatched bases: 7.